This T cell receptor (beta chain) was sequenced during a study of blood T cells in healthy people across ages (dated by TCRdb to the mid-2010s). Context from the whole study: In model experiments, template switching captured about one uniquely barcoded TCR beta cDNA molecule for every two T cells. The study measured age-related changes in TCR beta repertoire diversity using deep sequencing normalized with unique cDNA molecular identifiers. Donors of different ages were randomly distributed across sequencing lanes to avoid experimental bias. Four age groups were formed from the donors: young (average approximately 15 years), middle-aged (approximately 39), aged (around 62) and long-lived (roughly 81). Using the same blood draw, the study looked at two additional independent replicas of 1 million unique cDNA reads for two donors, one aged 18 to 30 and the other aged 80 or older. What the work shows at the level of the full study, not this receptor alone: Compared with the aged group, the long-lived group had more naive CD4+ T cells, fewer expanded clones and increased TCR diversity, suggesting age selection. Estimates of total diversity from one million sequenced T cells were regarded as lower bounds and underestimates. Because profiling used bulk unsorted PBMCs, naive and antigen-experienced compartments could not be compared conclusively. A strong correlation was found between observed TCR beta diversity and the percentage of naive T cells measured by flow cytometry. As age increased, observed TCR beta diversity per million T cells dropped in a roughly linear way, and a significant reduction was already evident by age around 41. The CMV infection status of donors was not known, potentially confounding age-related changes in expanded clonotypes.

Points on this clonotype: Its cognate antigen has yet to be identified. Per-nucleotide qualities are absent, and no much larger clonotype sits a single base away.

Donors were roughly 40 systemically healthy Caucasian individuals from Russia aged roughly 6 to 100 years. Each donor gave 8 to 10 milliliters of peripheral blood, collected into EDTA-treated Vacutainer tubes. Ficoll-Paque density-gradient centrifugation was used to isolate PBMCs, with at least 6.5 million per sample. Trizol reagent was used to extract total RNA from the PBMCs, yielding at least 6 micrograms per sample. For every donor, flow cytometry on a PBMC aliquot measured the percentage of naive CD45RAhigh/CD27high T cells. The method behind the library was 5' RACE. This sample was sequenced with an Illumina HiSeq 2500. A second PCR of about 6 to 11 cycles was performed with a sample-barcoded 5' primer and a J-beta primer mix. A unique molecular identifier was introduced onto each TCR beta cDNA molecule by a template-switch 5' adaptor carrying 12 random nucleotides. Each sample yielded at least 3 million CDR3-containing paired-end reads. First-strand cDNA was synthesized from all RNA with the Mint cDNA synthesis kit, primed by a TRBC-specific oligonucleotide. All cDNA was treated with uracil-DNA glycosylase and then went through a first 18-cycle PCR with the universal primers M1SS and BC2_uni_R. Concerning the study's data processing: Each sample was normalized by randomly selecting 1 million high-quality reads, each carrying a distinct molecular identifier. Instead of being binned into consensus sequences, reads that shared molecular identifiers were thrown out. MiTCR, run with a Q25 quality threshold and the strictest error-elimination algorithm, handled CDR3 identification, clonotype clustering and error correction. A nonparametric unseen species model with Euler transformation was used to estimate a lower bound on total TCR beta diversity. TCRdb applied fastp at Q25 and MiXCR to the public reads, then kept only in-frame beta chains. Each CDR3 protein appears once, grouped with its most common genes and DNA. The V and J calls follow TCRdb's processing rather than the paper's. The sample table shows some 1.5 million distinct CDR3 sequences, and 28% are seen once. 7.7% of the sample belongs to the ten largest clones.

The trim is 1 base for V and 4 bases for J, with a gap of 7 bases between the germline ends. The CDR3 numbers 13 residues from cysteine through phenylalanine. Of all the DNA, just the CDR3 is kept, 39 bases in frame from base 1. Sequencing was performed on blood. The source is a woman in her 30s in good health. This chain is built from TRBV12-3 or TRBV12-4 and TRBJ1-1; the D gene is unclear. The CDR3 protein sequence reads: CASSLGWATEAFF. The nucleotide sequence reads as follows: TGTGCCAGCAGTTTAGGGTGGGCCACTGAAGCTTTCTTT.